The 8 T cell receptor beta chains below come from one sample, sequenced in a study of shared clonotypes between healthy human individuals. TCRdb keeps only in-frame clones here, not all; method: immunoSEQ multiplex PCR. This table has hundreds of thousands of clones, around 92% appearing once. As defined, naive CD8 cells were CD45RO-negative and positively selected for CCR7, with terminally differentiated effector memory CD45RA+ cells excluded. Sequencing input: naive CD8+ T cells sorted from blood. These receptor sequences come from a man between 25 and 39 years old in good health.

The CDR3 DNA follows: TGTGCCAGTAGTCACAATGGACTCTCGGGGGGAGAGACCCAGTACTTC. Amino acids: CASSHNGLSGGETQYF. The chain has TRBV19 and TRBJ2-5; TRBD2 matches 7 bases. CDR3 length: 16 amino acids. Germline CDR1 is LNHDA and CDR2 is SQIVND (reference sequence). The V and J ends lost 5 bases and 4 bases, in that order; junction bases with no gene match: 13.

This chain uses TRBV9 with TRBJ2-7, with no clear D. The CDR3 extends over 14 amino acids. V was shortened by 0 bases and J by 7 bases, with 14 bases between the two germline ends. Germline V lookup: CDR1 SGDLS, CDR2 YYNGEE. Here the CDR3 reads CASSVGSGIREQYF. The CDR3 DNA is TGTGCCAGCAGCGTAGGGAGTGGGATACGTGAGCAGTACTTC. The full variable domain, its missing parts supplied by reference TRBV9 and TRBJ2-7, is DSGVTQTPKHLITATGQRVTLRCSPRSGDLSVYWYQQSLDQGLQFLIQYYNGEERAKGNILERFSAQQFPDLHSELNLSSLELGDSALYFCASSVGSGIREQYFGPGTRLTVT.

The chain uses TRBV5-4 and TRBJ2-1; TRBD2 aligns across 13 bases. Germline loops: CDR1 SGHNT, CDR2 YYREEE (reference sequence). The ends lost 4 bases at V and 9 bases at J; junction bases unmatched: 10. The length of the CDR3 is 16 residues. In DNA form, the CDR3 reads TGTGCCAGCAGCCCCCCGGGACTAGCGGGACTCGGTGAGCAGTTCTTC. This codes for CASSPPGLAGLGEQFF. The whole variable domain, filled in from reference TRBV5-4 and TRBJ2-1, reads ETGVTQSPTHLIKTRGQQVTLRCSSQSGHNTVSWYQQALGQGPQFIFQYYREEENGRGNFPPRFSGLQFPNYSSELNVNALELDDSALYLCASSPPGLAGLGEQFFGPGTRLTVL.

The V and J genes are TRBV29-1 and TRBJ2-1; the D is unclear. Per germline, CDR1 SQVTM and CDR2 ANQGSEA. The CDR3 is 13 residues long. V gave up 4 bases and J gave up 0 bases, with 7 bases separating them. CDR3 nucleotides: TGCAGCGTTGGGTTGATCTCCTACAATGAGCAGTTCTTC. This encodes CSVGLISYNEQFF.

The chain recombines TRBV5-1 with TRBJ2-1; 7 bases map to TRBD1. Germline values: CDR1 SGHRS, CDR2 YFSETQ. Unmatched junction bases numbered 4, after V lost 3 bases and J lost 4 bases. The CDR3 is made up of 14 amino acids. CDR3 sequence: CASSSGTDYNEQFF. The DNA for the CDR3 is TGCGCCAGCAGCTCCGGGACAGATTACAATGAGCAGTTCTTC.

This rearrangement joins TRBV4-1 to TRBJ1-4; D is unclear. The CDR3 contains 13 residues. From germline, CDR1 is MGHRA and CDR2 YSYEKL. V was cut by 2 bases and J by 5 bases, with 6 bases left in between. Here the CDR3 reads CASSQRKNEKLFF. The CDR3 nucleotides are TGCGCCAGCAGCCAAAGGAAAAATGAAAAACTGTTTTTT.

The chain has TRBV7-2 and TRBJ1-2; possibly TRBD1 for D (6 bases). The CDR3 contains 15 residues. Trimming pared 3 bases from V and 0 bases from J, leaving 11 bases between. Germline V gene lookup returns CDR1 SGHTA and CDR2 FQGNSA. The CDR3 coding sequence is TGTGCCAGCAGCTTTGCCGGGACACCTAACTATGGCTACACCTTC. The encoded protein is CASSFAGTPNYGYTF.

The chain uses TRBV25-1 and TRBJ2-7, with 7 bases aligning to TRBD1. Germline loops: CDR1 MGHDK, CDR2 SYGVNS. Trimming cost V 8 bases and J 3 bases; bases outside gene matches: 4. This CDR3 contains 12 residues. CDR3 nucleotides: TGTGCCAGCTTCGGGACAGACTACGAGCAGTACTTC. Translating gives CASFGTDYEQYF.